The T cell receptor beta chain described here comes from a study of T-cell reconstitution after alpha-beta-depleted transplantation in children (TCRdb year 2016). With respect to the entire study: The study quantitatively tracked T-cell immune reconstitution after TCRalphabeta/CD19-depleted allogeneic hematopoietic cell transplantation in children using TCR repertoire profiling. On the study overall, not on this receptor specifically: The apparently early recovery of alphabetaT-cell counts about two months after transplant reportedly depended on only several hundred rapidly expanded clones that came from non-depleted graft cells. In some patients, the high TCRbeta diversity seen at day 60 was put down to recipient T cells and intrathymic progenitors that had survived conditioning. Over the following months the frequencies of hyperexpanded clones went down, and after one year T-cell counts and TCRbeta diversity were mostly credited to newly produced T cells.

On this clonotype: Its antigen has not been determined. The junction differs from germline at one of its ends, possibly a read error.

Libraries came from PCR. TCRdb shows the sequencer as Illumina HiSeq 2500. To normalize quantification of the TCRbeta repertoire, the TCR libraries were built with molecular barcoding that relied on unique molecular identifiers. In TCRdb, the public reads were trimmed at Q25 with fastp and aligned with MiXCR, with productive beta chains retained. One record per CDR3 amino acid sequence lists the most common genes and DNA. For this sample there are 81,000 or so distinct CDR3 sequences; around a sixth appear just once. Jointly, the top ten make up about 19% of the sample. The intended sense of this specimen's treatment or condition label: allogeneic hematopoietic cell transplantation with graft depleted of TCRalphabeta T cells and CD19 B cells. The children who served as transplant recipients had been given grafts of TCRalphabeta/CD19-depleted allogeneic hematopoietic cells. Reading the germline V gene (reference sequence) gives CDR1 DFQATT and CDR2 SNEGSKA. From its cysteine to its phenylalanine, the CDR3 spans 12 amino acids. Only the CDR3 portion is preserved as DNA: 36 bases, with reading frame beginning at the first base.

The sample was PBMCs, mostly from graft donor cells, taken 180 days after TCRalphabeta/CD19-depleted stem cell transplant. Here the chain combines TRBV20-1 and TRBJ1-2; too little of a D gene remains to name it. This sequence originates from a male patient aged 2-15 years who had a stem cell transplant for acute lymphoblastic leukemia, so the T cells may come from the graft donor. The CDR3 sequence is CRAIVNLYGYTF. The bases are TGCCGTGCTATTGTAAACCTCTATGGCTACACCTTC.